Below are 16 T cell receptor beta chains sequenced from a single sample in a study of blood T cell repertoires in COVID-19. Using immunoSEQ multiplex PCR, the repertoire was profiled, and TCRdb retains in-frame clones only, with some absent. This sample carries under 450,000 clones, around 87% of them seen once, and the ten largest clones take 1% to 1.5%. Sequencing used PBMCs or T cells enriched from blood (not recorded which). The receptors were gathered from a man aged 25 to 45 who had recovered from COVID-19.

The rearrangement links TRBV19 to TRBJ2-1; 8 bases map to TRBD1. The CDR3 loop spans 15 amino acids. CDR1 and CDR2 from the germline V gene are LNHDA and SQIVND (reference sequence). The V and J ends lost 5 bases and 4 bases, in that order; junction bases with no gene match: 7. The CDR3 here is CASSVGTGSYNEQFF. The CDR3, as DNA: TGTGCCAGTAGTGTCGGGACAGGATCGTACAATGAGCAGTTCTTC.

V and J are TRBV3-1 (or the pseudogene TRBV3-2) and TRBJ1-1; weak D call: TRBD1 (6 bases). The CDR3 spans 15 residues. Looked up from germline, CDR1 is LGHDT and CDR2 is YNNKEL (reference sequence). The V end lost 5 bases, the J end lost 1 base, and 14 bases lay between the germline ends. The CDR3 is CASSAQGYSNTEAFF. For the CDR3, the DNA is TGTGCCAGCAGCGCACAGGGTTATTCGAACACTGAAGCTTTCTTT.

The V gene is TRBV7-2, the J gene TRBJ1-4; 8 nucleotides match TRBD1. CDR1 SGHTA and CDR2 FQGNSA come from the germline V gene. The V gene end was trimmed by 3 bases and the J gene end by 2 bases; junction bases not matched to a gene: 11. The length of the CDR3 is 18 residues. CDR3 bases: TGTGCCAGCAGCTTTGCGCAGGGGGCGAGGTTCACTAATGAAAAACTGTTTTTT. As protein: CASSFAQGARFTNEKLFF.

The gene calls are TRBV19 and TRBJ1-2; no clear D gene. V lost 1 base, J lost 8 bases, and 14 bases lay in between. The CDR3 extends over 14 amino acids. Germline-derived CDR1 and CDR2 are LNHDA and SQIVND (reference sequence). CDR3 in amino acids: CASSIGGGPRGYTF. The CDR3 DNA follows: TGTGCCAGTAGTATAGGGGGAGGCCCTCGAGGCTACACCTTC.

The V and J genes are TRBV28 and TRBJ2-2; a possible D gene is TRBD1 (6 bases). This CDR3 contains 14 residues. Trimming left V 7 bases short and J 6 bases short, with 15 bases between. Germline V gene lookup returns CDR1 MDHEN and CDR2 SYDVKM. The CDR3: CASNPGTRAGELFF. CDR3 in DNA: TGTGCCAGCAACCCCGGGACACGGGCCGGGGAGCTGTTTTTT.

The chain couples TRBV7-9 to TRBJ1-5, with D possibly matching TRBD1 (6 bases). Germline V gene data show CDR1 as SEHNR and CDR2 as FQNEAQ (reference sequence). The CDR3 runs to 17 residues. Between the trimmed V and J ends, which lost 0 bases and 0 bases, there was a span of 12 bases. The CDR3 reads CASSLALDSTSNQPQHF. The CDR3 nucleotides are TGTGCCAGCAGCTTAGCCCTGGACAGTACTAGCAATCAGCCCCAGCATTTT. The variable domain in full, with the rest retrieved from reference TRBV7-9 and TRBJ1-5, is DTGVSQNPRHKITKRGQNVTFRCDPISEHNRLYWYRQTLGQGPEFLTYFQNEAQLEKSRLLSDRFSAERPKGSFSTLEIQRTEQGDSAMYLCASSLALDSTSNQPQHFGDGTRLSIL.

This clone was picked up one time. This sequence joins TRBV7-8 and TRBJ1-4, with D unclear. Trimming took off 7 bases at V and 10 bases at J, with 25 bases between the two ends. Per the germline V gene, CDR1 is SGHVS and CDR2 is FQNEAQ. The CDR3 runs 16 residues. The CDR3 is CASMPGNPPDLAKLFF. CDR3 nucleotide sequence: TGTGCCAGCATGCCCGGGAACCCTCCGGACCTAGCAAAACTGTTTTTT.

The rearrangement links TRBV9 to TRBJ1-2; weak D call: TRBD1 (5 bases). This CDR3 region has 15 residues. Trimming left V 0 bases short and J 6 bases short, with 15 bases between. Germline CDR1 and CDR2: SGDLS and YYNGEE. The CDR3 here is CASSVGSGGGHGYTF. The CDR3 coding sequence is TGTGCCAGCAGCGTAGGGTCCGGGGGTGGTCATGGCTACACCTTC. Full variable domain (outside the CDR3, taken from reference TRBV9 and TRBJ1-2): DSGVTQTPKHLITATGQRVTLRCSPRSGDLSVYWYQQSLDQGLQFLIQYYNGEERAKGNILERFSAQQFPDLHSELNLSSLELGDSALYFCASSVGSGGGHGYTFGSGTRLTVV.

The chain employs TRBV11-2 and TRBJ1-1; no reliable D call. CDR1 SGHAT and CDR2 FQNNGV come from the germline V gene. The CDR3 extends over 14 amino acids. Trimming left V 2 bases short and J 4 bases short, with 11 bases between. The DNA for the CDR3 is TGTGCCAGCAGCTTAATGGGAGGAGGCACTGAAGCTTTCTTT. Translation gives CASSLMGGGTEAFF.

This chain joins TRBV19 and TRBJ1-2, with D tentatively TRBD1 (6 bases). Trimming took 8 bases from V and 7 from J, leaving 14 bases between them. Looked up from germline, CDR1 is LNHDA and CDR2 is SQIVND (reference sequence). CDR3 length: 12 amino acids. The DNA for the CDR3 is TGTGCCAGTCAGGGGAGGGGCGGTGGCTACACCTTC. It yields the protein CASQGRGGGYTF.

The J gene is TRBJ1-2, the V gene TRBV4-1; 7 nucleotides align to TRBD1. CDR3 size: 14 residues. Germline V gene sequence: CDR1 MGHRA, CDR2 YSYEKL. V was pared by 0 bases and J by 8 bases, with 6 bases of the junction left unmatched. The CDR3: CASSQERGLMGYTF. CDR3 nucleotides: TGCGCCAGCAGCCAAGAGAGGGGGCTTATGGGCTACACCTTC.

The chain recombines TRBV11-2 with TRBJ1-1, with TRBD1 matching 8 bases. The CDR3 runs to 14 residues. Trimming at V came to 5 bases and at J to 3 bases, leaving 5 bases not matched to a gene. Germline CDR1 SGHAT, CDR2 FQNNGV. The CDR3 bases are TGTGCCAGCAGCCTAGGGGACAGGTACACTGAAGCTTTCTTT. As protein: CASSLGDRYTEAFF.

J is TRBJ1-2 and V is TRBV30; D is possibly TRBD1 (5 bases). V was cut by 6 bases and J by 4 bases, with 9 bases left in between. The CDR3 loop spans 11 amino acids. CDR1 GTSNPN and CDR2 SVGIG come from the germline V gene (reference sequence). CDR3 nucleotides: TGTGCCTGTGGGGGGTCCTATGGCTACACCTTC. It yields the protein CACGGSYGYTF.

V and J are TRBV3-1 (or the pseudogene TRBV3-2) and TRBJ1-2, with 10 positions matching TRBD1. Germline values: CDR1 LGHDT, CDR2 YNNKEL (reference sequence). The junction had 11 bases not matched to a gene; V was cut back by 1 base and J by 3 bases. This CDR3 comprises 18 residues. The CDR3 DNA follows: TGTGCCAGCAGCCAAGTCCCCGGGCGACAGGGGGCCCACTATGGCTACACCTTC. It specifies CASSQVPGRQGAHYGYTF.

V is TRBV9 and J is TRBJ1-2; TRBD1 matches 9 bases. CDR1 and CDR2 (germline): SGDLS, YYNGEE. The V segment lost 4 bases and the J segment 6 bases; nucleotides outside the gene matches: 4. This CDR3 has 13 residues. The CDR3 is CASSPGQGHGYTF. In DNA form, the CDR3 reads TGTGCCAGCAGCCCAGGACAGGGGCATGGCTACACCTTC.

This clone was seen only once. J is TRBJ1-1 and V is TRBV11-2; the match to TRBD1 covers 8 bases. V shed 5 bases, J shed 5 bases, and the junction held 7 bases outside the gene matches. The CDR3 has 14 amino acids. Germline V gene data show CDR1 as SGHAT and CDR2 as FQNNGV. The chain's CDR3 is CASSPEGQETEAFF. CDR3 coding DNA: TGTGCCAGCAGCCCAGAGGGACAGGAAACTGAAGCTTTCTTT.